What follows is one T cell receptor (beta chain) and its context. CDR3 length: 13 residues. Trimming shortened V by 4 bases and J by 0 bases, and 5 bases separated the two germline ends. CDR1 and CDR2 (germline): SGHTA, FQGNSA. Profiling relied on immunoSEQ multiplex PCR, and the TCRdb table lists in-frame clones only, not all of them. The data contain over 55,000 clones, roughly 95% of them singletons. This record belongs to a study of technical replicates of blood from a few donors. The material sequenced was PBMCs. The V and J genes are TRBV7-2 and TRBJ2-3; no clear D gene. This clonotype originated in a human donor in good health. Some clones in this sample may be carry-over from other donors' samples. CDR3 in amino acids: CASSYSSTDTQYF. In DNA form, the CDR3 reads TGTGCCAGCAGCTACTCTAGCACAGATACGCAGTATTTT.